The 17 T cell receptor beta chains in this list originate from one sample, sequenced in a study of T cell repertoires in cytomegalovirus infection. Antigens for these TCRs are unknown. TCRdb reanalysed the reads using MiXCR and keeps one entry per CDR3 protein. The sample lists roughly 920,000 distinct CDR3 sequences; approximately 32% were seen once. The sequences come from cultured CD8+ T cells from PBMCs, collected from culture after CMV antigen stimulation. Receptor source: a human donor in good health (CMV status not recorded). Some clones in this sample may be carry-over from other donors' samples.

This clonotype showed up many times. The chain links TRBV7-3 to TRBJ2-1; no firm D call. Germline V gene lookup returns CDR1 SGHTA and CDR2 FQGTGA. V was clipped by 1 base and J by 0 bases, with 7 bases between them. The CDR3 length is 15 residues. The CDR3 reads CASSLSGSSYNEQFF. CDR3 bases: TGTGCCAGCAGCTTAAGCGGAAGCTCCTACAATGAGCAGTTCTTC.

This clonotype has at least ten counts. J is TRBJ1-6 and V is TRBV12-3 or TRBV12-4, with D tentatively TRBD1 (5 bases). V lost 3 bases and J lost 0, with 18 bases in between. The CDR3 loop spans 19 amino acids. CDR3 sequence reads: CASSFRTTSQFSYNSPLHF. CDR3 sequence (DNA): TGTGCCAGCAGTTTTCGGACAACGTCTCAGTTCTCCTATAATTCACCCCTCCACTTT.

This clonotype was observed many times. The chain is built from TRBV11-2 and TRBJ2-3; 9 nucleotides agree with TRBD2. Germline-derived CDR1 and CDR2 are SGHAT and FQNNGV. J was trimmed by 8 bases and V by 0 bases; bases with no gene match: 3. The CDR3 is made up of 14 amino acids. The CDR3 reads CASSLDGGRATQYF. Written as DNA, the CDR3 is TGTGCCAGCAGCTTAGATGGCGGGAGGGCTACGCAGTATTTT.

This chain links TRBV19 with TRBJ2-4; tentatively, D is TRBD1 or TRBD2 (5 bases each). The CDR3 covers 15 residues. Trimming stripped 1 base from V and 0 bases from J, with 7 bases between. CDR1 and CDR2 (germline): LNHDA, SQIVND (reference sequence). The CDR3 DNA follows: TGTGCCAGTAGTATAGGAGGGGTAGCCAAAAACATTCAGTACTTC. Encoded protein: CASSIGGVAKNIQYF.

Ten or more counts support this clonotype. The J gene is TRBJ2-2, the V gene TRBV28; the D is unclear. Germline CDR1 is MDHEN and CDR2 is SYDVKM. This CDR3 region has 13 residues. V was shortened by 11 bases and J by 4 bases, with 14 bases between the two germline ends. CDR3 in amino acids: CAGSITSTGELFF. CDR3 nucleotide sequence: TGTGCCGGATCTATTACAAGCACCGGGGAGCTGTTTTTT.

This clonotype was picked up a small number of times. The chain links TRBV2 to TRBJ1-1; D may be TRBD1 (5 bases). Per germline, CDR1 SNHLY and CDR2 FYNNEI. The CDR3 is 12 residues long. V lost 8 bases, J lost 2 bases, and 9 bases lay in between. This CDR3 is CASLTANTEAFF. DNA for the CDR3: TGTGCCAGCCTGACAGCTAACACTGAAGCTTTCTTT. The full variable domain, with the rest looked up from reference TRBV2 and TRBJ1-1, is EPEVTQTPSHQVTQMGQEVILRCVPISNHLYFYWYRQILGQKVEFLVSFYNNEISEKSEIFDDQFSVERPDGSNFTLKIRSTKLEDSAMYFCASLTANTEAFFGQGTRLTVV.

This clonotype was seen a handful of times. V gene TRBV19 combines with J gene TRBJ1-1; no clear D gene. Trimming pared 4 bases from V and 5 bases from J, leaving 17 bases between. The CDR3 consists of 15 residues. The germline V gene encodes CDR1 LNHDA and CDR2 SQIVND (reference sequence). CDR3 amino acids: CASSTQSDLGTEAFF. In DNA, the CDR3 is TGTGCCAGTAGTACCCAATCGGACCTGGGGACTGAAGCTTTCTTT. Based on the CDR3 plus reference TRBV19 and TRBJ1-1, the full variable domain is DGGITQSPKYLFRKEGQNVTLSCEQNLNHDAMYWYRQDPGQGLRLIYYSQIVNDFQKGDIAEGYSVSREKKESFPLTVTSAQKNPTAFYLCASSTQSDLGTEAFFGQGTRLTVV.

On this clonotype: One end of the junction does not line up with germline, which may come from a read error. This chain uses TRBV2 with TRBJ1-1; D possibly corresponds to TRBD1 (5 bases). Per germline, CDR1 SNHLY and CDR2 FYNNEI. CDR3 length: 13 residues. The CDR3 loop reads CASLYRREAEVFF. As DNA, the CDR3 is TGTGCCAGCCTCTACAGGCGGGAGGCTGAAGTTTTCTTT.

The table lists this clonotype with many counts. The chain carries TRBV7-2 and TRBJ1-1; tentative D call: TRBD1 (5 bases). CDR3 size: 14 residues. Germline V gene data show CDR1 as SGHTA and CDR2 as FQGNSA. Trimming shortened V by 7 bases and J by 7 bases, and 19 bases separated the two germline ends. CDR3 in DNA: TGTGCCAGCACTTACTGGGGGGGAGACGGTGAAGCTTTCTTT. Translated: CASTYWGGDGEAFF.

The chain uses TRBV12-5 and TRBJ2-7; 7 positions agree with TRBD1. This CDR3 spans 15 amino acids. With 6 bases clipped from V and 3 bases from J, the junction kept 11 bases outside the gene matches. CDR1 is LGHNT, CDR2 FRNRAP, per germline. In DNA form, the CDR3 reads TGTGCTAGTGGCCCCCCGGACAGGTTGGGCTACGAGCAGTACTTC. Its protein product is CASGPPDRLGYEQYF.

The CDR3 coding sequence is TGTGCCACCAGCAGGTCAACAGGGCCTCCTTCCTACTACAATGAGCAGTTCTTC. Translation: CATSRSTGPPSYYNEQFF. The chain is built from TRBV15 and TRBJ2-1, with D possibly matching TRBD1 (6 bases). Trimming shortened V by 3 bases and J by 3 bases, and 21 bases separated the two germline ends. CDR1 LNHNV and CDR2 YYDKDF come from the germline V gene (reference sequence). This CDR3 comprises 18 residues.

This clonotype turned up a few times. V and J are TRBV7-6 and TRBJ1-2; no clear D gene. Germline lookup yields CDR1 SGHVS and CDR2 FNYEAQ. V was cut by 5 bases and J by 6 bases, with 7 bases left in between. The CDR3 length is 11 residues. The CDR3 here is CASSRANGYTF. The CDR3 DNA reads as TGTGCCAGCAGCAGAGCTAATGGCTACACCTTC.

The rearrangement joins TRBV4-2 to TRBJ2-1; D gene ambiguous. V gave up 0 bases and J gave up 2 bases, with 8 bases separating them. Germline loops: CDR1 LGHNA, CDR2 YNFKEQ. The CDR3 contains 15 residues. The CDR3 protein is CASSQEYIAYNEQFF. CDR3 coding DNA: TGTGCCAGCAGCCAAGAATATATAGCCTACAATGAGCAGTTCTTC.

This clonotype has more than one count but fewer than ten. V gene TRBV6-2 or TRBV6-3 combines with J gene TRBJ1-2; 10 bases fit TRBD1. V was pared by 0 bases and J by 8 bases, with 6 bases of the junction left unmatched. Germline CDR1 is MNHEY and CDR2 is SVGEGT. This CDR3 has 15 amino acids. The CDR3 reads CASSYSLGTGEGYTF. CDR3 sequence (DNA): TGTGCCAGCAGTTACTCCTTGGGGACAGGGGAAGGCTACACCTTC.

The V call is TRBV10-3, the J call TRBJ2-3; 9 nucleotides agree with TRBD1. CDR3 size: 16 residues. CDR1 and CDR2 from the germline V gene are ENHRY and SYGVKD. Trimming removed 5 bases from V and 0 bases from J; junction bases left unmatched: 6. CDR3 sequence: CAISFPGTGSTDTQYF. CDR3 nucleotide sequence: TGTGCCATCAGTTTTCCCGGGACAGGGAGCACAGATACGCAGTATTTT.

This clonotype occurred a few times. The V gene is TRBV12-5, the J gene TRBJ1-1; TRBD1 aligns across 8 bases. The CDR3 sequence is 11 residues long. The junction had 6 bases not matched to a gene; V was cut back by 6 bases and J by 12 bases. Germline-derived CDR1 and CDR2 are LGHNT and FRNRAP. CDR3: CASGGDRRSFF. CDR3 nucleotide sequence: TGTGCTAGTGGGGGGGACAGGAGGTCTTTCTTT.

The table lists this clonotype with a few counts. The rearrangement links TRBV7-9 to TRBJ2-3; no clear D gene. CDR1 SEHNR and CDR2 FQNEAQ come from the germline V gene (reference sequence). The CDR3 runs 15 residues. V gave up 1 base and J gave up 2 bases, with 10 bases separating them. The CDR3 bases are TGTGCCAGCAGCTTAGAGCCTATATCCACAGATACGCAGTATTTT. Residues: CASSLEPISTDTQYF.